These 7 T cell receptor beta chains came from one sample sequenced in a study of PD-L1 blockade in urothelial cancer. Measured with immunoSEQ multiplex PCR; TCRdb has only the in-frame clones, and not every one. The sample lists over 100,000 clones, approximately 89% occurring once. The time point: peripheral blood 6 weeks after treatment start. Sequenced here: PBMCs, sampled around atezolizumab (anti-PD-L1) treatment. All receptors derive from a man aged 60 to 69 with urothelial cancer.

The V gene is TRBV5-4, the J gene TRBJ2-1, with a tentative D call TRBD2 (5 bases). V lost 2 bases and J 11 bases, leaving 17 bases between the germline ends. Germline assignment: CDR1 SGHNT and CDR2 YYREEE (reference sequence). This CDR3 spans 14 amino acids. The CDR3 is CASSFEGSVPKQFF. CDR3 coding DNA: TGTGCCAGCAGCTTCGAGGGTTCAGTTCCAAAGCAGTTCTTC.

The table lists this clone with a few counts. This chain connects TRBV5-6 to TRBJ1-4; D remains unclear. Germline assignment: CDR1 SGHDT and CDR2 YYEEEE. V was pared by 4 bases and J by 3 bases, with 13 bases between. This CDR3 contains 15 residues. The CDR3 protein is CASSPTPGANEKLFF. CDR3 bases: TGTGCCAGCAGCCCGACCCCCGGGGCTAATGAAAAACTGTTTTTT.

The rearrangement joins TRBV10-3 to TRBJ1-3, with D maybe TRBD1 (5 bases). Trimming stripped 3 bases from V and 4 bases from J, with 10 bases between. The CDR3 has 14 residues. CDR1 ENHRY and CDR2 SYGVKD come from the germline V gene. As DNA, the CDR3 is TGTGCCATCAGTGACCCAGGGTCCGGAAACACCATATATTTT. Its translation: CAISDPGSGNTIYF.

The chain joins TRBV19 to TRBJ2-7; TRBD1 matches 10 bases. In germline, CDR1 is LNHDA, CDR2 SQIVND (reference sequence). This CDR3 spans 14 amino acids. V shed 4 bases and J 3 bases; nucleotides not matched to a gene: 3. CDR3: CASSSWDRGYEQYF. CDR3 DNA sequence: TGTGCCAGTAGTAGTTGGGACAGGGGCTACGAGCAGTACTTC.

The J gene is TRBJ2-1, the V gene TRBV4-3; weak D call: TRBD2 (6 bases). The germline gives CDR1 LGHNA, CDR2 YSLEER. The V end lost 4 bases, the J end lost 4 bases, and 8 bases lay between the germline ends. This CDR3 has 13 amino acids. In nucleotides, the CDR3 is TGCGCCAGCAGCCTTGGGACTTACAATGAGCAGTTCTTC. Protein sequence: CASSLGTYNEQFF.

This sequence joins TRBV6-6 and TRBJ2-5; tentative D call: TRBD1 (5 bases). The CDR3 contains 14 residues. The V gene lost 6 bases and the J gene lost 1 base, with 12 bases spanning the gap. Germline V gives CDR1 MNHNY, CDR2 SVGAGI (reference sequence). CDR3 loop: CASSIRQTQETQYF. The CDR3 DNA sequence: TGTGCCAGCAGCATTAGACAGACCCAAGAGACCCAGTACTTC.

In this sample, this clone turned up once. The V and J genes are TRBV28 and TRBJ1-2, with D possibly matching TRBD1 (5 bases). Germline values: CDR1 MDHEN, CDR2 SYDVKM. V lost 5 bases to trimming and J lost 4 bases, with 17 bases between them. The CDR3 is 15 residues long. CDR3: CASSGEVGGGYGYTF. CDR3 DNA: TGTGCCAGCAGTGGGGAGGTCGGGGGTGGCTATGGCTACACCTTC.